The 4 T cell receptor beta chains given below trace back to one sample, sequenced in a study of somatic mutations in cytotoxic T cells in rheumatoid arthritis. Assay: immunoSEQ multiplex PCR; the TCRdb copy retains only in-frame clones and omits some. The table has 15,000 to 20,000 clones, over 60% seen once. Sequenced material: CD8+ T cells sorted from blood. These receptors were obtained from an adult with rheumatoid arthritis.

Only one count was recorded for this clone. V usage is TRBV29-1 and J usage is TRBJ2-7; D gene uncertain. The CDR3 totals 13 residues. Germline CDR1 SQVTM, CDR2 ANQGSEA. The V end was cut by 6 bases, the J end by 0 bases, with 12 bases between. In DNA, the CDR3 is TGCAGCGTCAGTGAGTCGAGCTCCTACGAGCAGTACTTC. As protein: CSVSESSSYEQYF.

This clone was picked up one time. The V call is TRBV27, the J call TRBJ1-4; 7 bases line up with TRBD1. The CDR3 sequence is 16 residues long. V lost 6 bases to trimming and J lost 5 bases; unmatched junction nucleotides: 12. Germline V gene lookup returns CDR1 MNHEY and CDR2 SMNVEV (reference sequence). DNA for the CDR3: TGTGCCAGCAGCTTAGACAGGGCCCGCGGAAATGAAAAACTGTTTTTT. It encodes CASSLDRARGNEKLFF.

The V gene is TRBV27, the J gene TRBJ1-2, with D tentatively TRBD1 (6 bases). Deletions cut 2 bases from V and 3 bases from J, with 25 bases between. CDR1 and CDR2 (germline): MNHEY, SMNVEV (reference sequence). The CDR3 has 19 residues. The CDR3 DNA reads as TGTGCCAGCAGTTTACGCGGAAGCGGGATCAGGGGAAGGGACTATGGCTACACCTTC. Protein product: CASSLRGSGIRGRDYGYTF.

The chain has TRBV28 and TRBJ2-1; 10 bases align to TRBD2. From germline, CDR1 is MDHEN and CDR2 SYDVKM. The CDR3 length is 17 residues. V was pared by 5 bases and J by 2 bases, with 9 bases of the junction left unmatched. Written as DNA, the CDR3 is TGTGCCAGCAGTGCTTCGACTAGCGGGTACCCCTACAATGAGCAGTTCTTC. It is translated as CASSASTSGYPYNEQFF. The full variable domain, with the rest looked up from reference TRBV28 and TRBJ2-1, is DVKVTQSSRYLVKRTGEKVFLECVQDMDHENMFWYRQDPGLGLRLIYFSYDVKMKEKGDIPEGYSVSREKKERFSLILESASTNQTSMYLCASSASTSGYPYNEQFFGPGTRLTVL.